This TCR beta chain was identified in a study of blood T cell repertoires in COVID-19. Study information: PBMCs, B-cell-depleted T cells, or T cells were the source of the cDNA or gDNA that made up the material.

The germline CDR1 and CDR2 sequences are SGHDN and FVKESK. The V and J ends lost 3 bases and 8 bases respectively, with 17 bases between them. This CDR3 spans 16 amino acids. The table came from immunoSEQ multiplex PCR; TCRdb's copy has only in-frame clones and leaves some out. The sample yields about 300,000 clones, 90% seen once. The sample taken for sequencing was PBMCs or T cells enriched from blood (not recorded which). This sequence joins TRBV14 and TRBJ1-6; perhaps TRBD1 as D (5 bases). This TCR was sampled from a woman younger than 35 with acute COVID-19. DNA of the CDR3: TGTGCCAGCAGCCAGGACGAACAGGCCCTTGATTCACCCCTCCACTTT. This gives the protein CASSQDEQALDSPLHF.